The 7 T cell receptor beta chains below come from one sample, sequenced in a study of blood T cells in healthy people across ages. The second PCR ran about 6 to 11 cycles with a sample-barcoded 5' primer and J-beta primers. TCRdb re-called the 5' RACE reads through MiXCR, storing one row per CDR3 protein. The sample holds hundreds of thousands of distinct CDR3 sequences, approximately 52% seen once. Specimen: blood. Receptor source: a woman aged 80 or older in good health.

The chain is built from TRBV18 and TRBJ2-3; D ambiguous. Trimming removed 6 bases from V and 10 bases from J, with 20 bases in between. From germline, CDR1 is KGHSH and CDR2 LQKENI. The CDR3 has 14 amino acids. In nucleotides, the CDR3 is TGTGCCAGCTCGCCGACCAGCTCCCTTAGTCCGCAGTATTTT. Its protein product is CASSPTSSLSPQYF. Variable domain in full (rest from reference TRBV18 and TRBJ2-3): NAGVMQNPRHLVRRRGQEARLRCSPMKGHSHVYWYRQLPEEGLKFMVYLQKENIIDESGMPKERFSAEFPKEGPSILRIQQVVRGDSAAYFCASSPTSSLSPQYFGPGTRLTVL.

This chain joins TRBV4-1 and TRBJ2-1; the match to TRBD2 covers 15 bases. The CDR3 contains 17 residues. Germline V lookup: CDR1 MGHRA, CDR2 YSYEKL. Losses at the gene ends were 2 bases for V and 7 bases for J; bases not matched to a gene: 6. The CDR3 sequence: CASSQITGLAGGNEQFF. The CDR3 DNA sequence: TGCGCCAGCAGCCAAATCACCGGACTAGCGGGAGGGAATGAGCAGTTCTTC.

This clonotype showed up many times. This chain links TRBV5-1 with TRBJ2-1; D is possibly TRBD1 (5 bases). CDR3 length equals 13 residues. In germline, CDR1 is SGHRS, CDR2 YFSETQ. V was shortened by 8 bases and J by 6 bases, with 15 bases between the two germline ends. The CDR3 region has the DNA TGCGCCAGTGCCTTGGGGCGCCTCAATGAGCAGTTCTTC. Translation gives CASALGRLNEQFF.

This clonotype has a handful of counts. The chain couples TRBV18 to TRBJ1-1, with unresolved D. This CDR3 comprises 13 residues. V gave up 3 bases and J gave up 1 base, with 6 bases separating them. Germline CDR1 and CDR2: KGHSH and LQKENI. The CDR3 DNA follows: TGTGCCAGCTCACCCCGACAGAACACTGAAGCTTTCTTT. Protein: CASSPRQNTEAFF.

This clonotype was seen ten or more times. The genes are TRBV28 and TRBJ2-6, with D perhaps TRBD1 (6 bases). The CDR3 consists of 15 residues. Trimming took 5 bases from V and 0 from J, leaving 8 bases between them. Germline lookup yields CDR1 MDHEN and CDR2 SYDVKM. CDR3 coding DNA: TGTGCCAGCAGTATGGACAGCTCTGGGGCCAACGTCCTGACTTTC. It is translated as CASSMDSSGANVLTF.

This clonotype was observed many times. CDR3 amino acids: CASSFSSGPGVGGYTF. CDR3 coding DNA: TGTGCCAGCAGCTTTTCCTCAGGACCCGGCGTGGGTGGCTACACCTTC. V and J are TRBV7-2 and TRBJ1-2; no reliable D call. Germline V gene data show CDR1 as SGHTA and CDR2 as FQGNSA. The CDR3 is 16 amino acids. The V and J ends lost 3 bases and 7 bases respectively, with 21 bases between them.

The chain couples TRBV2 to TRBJ1-1, with a weak D call TRBD1 (5 bases). Germline V gene sequence: CDR1 SNHLY, CDR2 FYNNEI. The CDR3 totals 16 residues. Between the trimmed V and J ends, which lost 4 bases and 0 bases, there was a span of 15 bases. This CDR3 reads CASSVPGRRMNTEAFF. Here the CDR3 DNA reads TGTGCCAGCAGTGTACCGGGGCGTAGAATGAACACTGAAGCTTTCTTT.